The rows below give T cell receptor beta chains drawn from one sample of a study of breast tumors, draining lymph nodes, adjacent tissues. TCRdb itself ran the multiplex PCR reads through MiXCR, one entry per CDR3 protein. The sample holds some 140,000 distinct CDR3 sequences; about 20% are singletons and the top ten take over 2%. The sequencing sample was made of axillary lymph node tissue. Every receptor here comes from a female donor with breast cancer. Some clones in this sample may be carry-over from other donors' samples. Each CDR3 is given with its conserved first and last residue. A D gene is named only where the DNA matches it firmly. The size field is filled for only some rows; it gives once, few, many or a size class.

clone size: .; J gene: TRBJ2-5; D gene: .; V gene: TRBV6-2/TRBV6-3; CDR3 protein: CASTQGGLLSQYF; CDR3 DNA: TGTGCCAGCACCCAAGGTGGCCTTCTTTCCCAGTACTTC
clone size: many; J gene: TRBJ2-1; D gene: TRBD2; V gene: TRBV7-3; CDR3 protein: CASSSLAAGINEQFF; CDR3 DNA: TGTGCCAGCAGCTCCCTAGCGGCGGGGATCAATGAGCAGTTCTTC
clone size: many; J gene: TRBJ2-1; D gene: .; V gene: TRBV9; CDR3 protein: CASSALQEGEQFF; CDR3 DNA: TGTGCCAGCAGCGCCCTACAGGAGGGTGAGCAGTTCTTC
clone size: many; J gene: TRBJ2-7; D gene: TRBD2; V gene: TRBV29-1; CDR3 protein: CSAGGGTSGNHEQYF; CDR3 DNA: TGCAGCGCCGGAGGCGGGACTAGCGGGAACCACGAGCAGTACTTC
clone size: .; J gene: TRBJ1-2; D gene: .; V gene: TRBV2; CDR3 protein: CASSSPGTGYGYTF; CDR3 DNA: TGTGCCAGCAGTTCACCCGGGACTGGCTATGGCTACACCTTC
clone size: many; J gene: TRBJ2-2; D gene: TRBD2; V gene: TRBV5-4; CDR3 protein: CASSKRLAGATGELFF; CDR3 DNA: TGTGCCAGCAGCAAACGACTAGCGGGAGCCACCGGGGAGCTGTTTTTT
clone size: many; J gene: TRBJ2-1; D gene: .; V gene: TRBV7-9; CDR3 protein: CASSLGTTSRSNNEQFF; CDR3 DNA: TGTGCCAGCAGCTTAGGAACCACCTCAAGGAGTAACAATGAGCAGTTCTTC
clone size: .; J gene: TRBJ1-1; D gene: .; V gene: TRBV5-4; CDR3 protein: CASSSSVQRNTEAFF; CDR3 DNA: TGTGCCAGCAGCAGCTCGGTCCAGCGGAACACTGAAGCTTTCTTT
clone size: many; J gene: TRBJ2-1; D gene: .; V gene: TRBV30; CDR3 protein: CAWDFAYYNEQFF; CDR3 DNA: TGTGCCTGGGACTTCGCCTATTACAATGAGCAGTTCTTC
clone size: many; J gene: TRBJ2-7; D gene: .; V gene: TRBV2; CDR3 protein: CASSEWSESRGEQYF; CDR3 DNA: TGTGCCAGCAGTGAATGGTCGGAGTCCCGCGGGGAGCAGTACTTC
clone size: many; J gene: TRBJ2-7; D gene: TRBD2; V gene: TRBV11-1; CDR3 protein: CASSRGTSKTREQYF; CDR3 DNA: TGTGCCAGCAGCCGTGGGACTAGCAAGACTAGAGAGCAGTACTTC
clone size: many; J gene: TRBJ2-7; D gene: TRBD2; V gene: TRBV11-2; CDR3 protein: CASSFPLASGNDYEQYF; CDR3 DNA: TGTGCCAGCAGCTTCCCCTTGGCTAGCGGGAATGATTACGAGCAGTACTTC
clone size: many; J gene: TRBJ2-6; D gene: .; V gene: TRBV7-2; CDR3 protein: CASRTAGANVLTF; CDR3 DNA: TGTGCCAGCCGGACAGCTGGGGCCAACGTCCTGACTTTC
clone size: many; J gene: TRBJ2-1; D gene: .; V gene: TRBV19; CDR3 protein: CASSIGGLGPTYNEQFF; CDR3 DNA: TGTGCCAGTAGTATAGGCGGGTTGGGGCCCACCTACAATGAGCAGTTCTTC
clone size: many; J gene: TRBJ1-2; D gene: TRBD1; V gene: TRBV7-2; CDR3 protein: CASSPSGDRTSANYGYTF; CDR3 DNA: TGTGCCAGCAGCCCCTCCGGGGACAGAACCTCAGCTAACTATGGCTACACCTTC
clone size: many; J gene: TRBJ2-5; D gene: .; V gene: TRBV6-5; CDR3 protein: CASRLIGGQETQYF; CDR3 DNA: TGTGCCAGCAGGCTTATTGGGGGTCAAGAGACCCAGTACTTC
clone size: many; J gene: TRBJ1-3; D gene: .; V gene: TRBV7-8; CDR3 protein: CASSSLTTGNTIYF; CDR3 DNA: TGTGCCAGCAGCTCTCTTACTACCGGAAACACCATATATTTT
clone size: many; J gene: TRBJ2-1; D gene: .; V gene: TRBV20-1; CDR3 protein: CSARAVGREWDNEQFF; CDR3 DNA: TGCAGTGCCCGAGCCGTCGGACGGGAGTGGGACAATGAGCAGTTCTTC
clone size: many; J gene: TRBJ2-7; D gene: .; V gene: TRBV24-1; CDR3 protein: CATSDSFSYEQYF; CDR3 DNA: TGTGCCACCAGTGACTCATTTTCCTACGAGCAGTACTTC
clone size: many; J gene: TRBJ1-2; D gene: TRBD1; V gene: TRBV5-1; CDR3 protein: CASSAGQRINYGYTF; CDR3 DNA: TGCGCCAGCAGCGCGGGACAGAGAATTAACTATGGCTACACCTTC
clone size: many; J gene: TRBJ1-3; D gene: TRBD1; V gene: TRBV5-1; CDR3 protein: CASSLSPGTGGNTIYF; CDR3 DNA: TGCGCCAGCAGCTTGTCCCCCGGGACAGGTGGAAACACCATATATTTT
clone size: many; J gene: TRBJ1-5; D gene: .; V gene: TRBV19; CDR3 protein: CASSIGWGQPQHF; CDR3 DNA: TGTGCCAGTAGTATAGGCTGGGGTCAGCCCCAGCATTTT